This T cell receptor beta chain is from a study of CD8 T cells in ankylosing spondylitis. The study, taken as a whole, reports: One TCR beta motif, made up of under ten highly homologous variants, appeared characteristic of ankylosing spondylitis blood.

The V segment lost 10 bases and the J segment 1 base; nucleotides outside the gene matches: 13. This CDR3 spans 17 amino acids. From germline, CDR1 is KGHSH and CDR2 LQKENI. Turning to this clonotype: Its antigen is not identified.

MiXCR, run by TCRdb on the 5' RACE reads, gives a single entry per CDR3 protein. Here the sample spans about 840,000 distinct CDR3 sequences, roughly 12% being singletons. Sequenced material: blood, either unsorted or a sorted T cell fraction (not recorded which). The chain couples TRBV18 to TRBJ2-6; TRBD1 matches at 7 bases. The receptor comes from a male donor with ankylosing spondylitis. The CDR3 coding sequence is TGTGCCACCACCAGGGGGTCGAGCCCATCTGGGGCCAACGTCCTGACTTTC. This encodes CATTRGSSPSGANVLTF.